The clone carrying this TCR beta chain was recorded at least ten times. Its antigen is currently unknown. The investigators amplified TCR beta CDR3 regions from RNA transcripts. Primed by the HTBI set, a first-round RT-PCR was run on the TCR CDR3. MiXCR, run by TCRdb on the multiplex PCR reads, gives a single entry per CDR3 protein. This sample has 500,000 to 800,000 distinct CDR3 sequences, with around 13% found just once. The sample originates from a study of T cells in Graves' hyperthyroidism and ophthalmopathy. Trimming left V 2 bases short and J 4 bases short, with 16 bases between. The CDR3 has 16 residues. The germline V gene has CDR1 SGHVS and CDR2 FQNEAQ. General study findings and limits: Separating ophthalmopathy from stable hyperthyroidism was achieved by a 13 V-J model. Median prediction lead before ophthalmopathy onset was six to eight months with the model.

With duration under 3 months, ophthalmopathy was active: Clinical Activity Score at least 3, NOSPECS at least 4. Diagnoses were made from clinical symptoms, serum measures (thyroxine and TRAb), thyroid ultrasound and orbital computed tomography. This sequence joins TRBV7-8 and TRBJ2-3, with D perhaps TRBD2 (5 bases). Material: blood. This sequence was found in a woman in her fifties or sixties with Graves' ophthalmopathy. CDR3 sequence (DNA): TGTGCCAGCAGCTTACGCCTAGCCAATGGAGCAGATACGCAGTATTTT. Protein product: CASSLRLANGADTQYF.